This T cell receptor beta chain was recorded in a study of cytomegalovirus exposure and HLA in healthy donors. Across the whole study: Among roughly 180 million T cells, an earlier analysis found about 100 million unique TCR beta sequences.

Study results and caveats: A later analysis appeared to link common viral pathogens to several of the most significant clusters. The authors confirmed in vitro that a few CMV-associated chains were specific for CMV antigens. Cytomegalovirus association was listed for approximately 160 TCR beta chains.

PCR was performed using 60 Vbeta and 13 Jbeta primers. Clones were read by immunoSEQ multiplex PCR, and TCRdb kept only the in-frame ones, dropping some. Among 75,000 to 95,000 clones listed, approximately 71% were seen once. For this clone: What it binds is unknown.

There are 14 residues in the CDR3. Germline values: CDR1 SNHLY, CDR2 FYNNEI. V was shortened by 3 bases and J by 6 bases, with 12 bases between the two germline ends. The sequenced sample was PBMCs. The TCR was taken from a man aged 50 to 59 in good health and CMV-seronegative. The rearrangement links TRBV2 to TRBJ1-5; tentatively, D is TRBD1 (6 bases). The CDR3 nucleotides are TGTGCCAGCAGTGATTGGACAGATTCTCAGCCCCAGCATTTT. As protein: CASSDWTDSQPQHF.